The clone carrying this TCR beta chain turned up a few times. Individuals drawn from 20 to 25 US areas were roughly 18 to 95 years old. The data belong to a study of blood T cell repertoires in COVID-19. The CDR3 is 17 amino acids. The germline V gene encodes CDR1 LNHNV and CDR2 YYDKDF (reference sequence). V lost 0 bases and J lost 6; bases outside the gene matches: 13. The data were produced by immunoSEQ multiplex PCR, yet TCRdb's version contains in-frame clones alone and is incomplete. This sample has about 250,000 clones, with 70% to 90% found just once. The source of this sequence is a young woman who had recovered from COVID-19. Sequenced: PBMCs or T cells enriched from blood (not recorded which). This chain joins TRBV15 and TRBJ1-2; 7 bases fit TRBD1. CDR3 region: CATSRDYSADRPHGYTF. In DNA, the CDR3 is TGTGCCACCAGCAGAGATTATTCAGCGGACAGGCCGCATGGCTACACCTTC.